Reported below is one T cell receptor (beta chain). Its antigen is not known. Germline CDR1 is MNHEY and CDR2 is SMNVEV (reference sequence). The V and J ends lost 3 bases and 7 bases, in that order; junction bases with no gene match: 10. The CDR3 sequence is 15 residues long. The cryopreserved samples used held roughly 0.95-10 million PBMC prior to extraction of DNA. This sample stems from a study of long-term antiretroviral therapy in people with HIV. This was the immunoSEQ v3.0 assay at survey level. TCRdb keeps only in-frame clones here, not all; method: immunoSEQ multiplex PCR. The sample shows tens of thousands of clones, roughly 85% of them seen only once. Findings and caveats of the study: Pre-ART expanded clones dominated the repertoire at every time point.

Source: unsorted PBMCs, taken roughly 3.5 years after starting antiretroviral therapy. The chain uses TRBV27 and TRBJ1-2, with 8 nucleotides matching TRBD1. This receptor was taken from a man aged 18 to 29 with HIV. Here the CDR3 DNA reads TGTGCCAGCAGTTTCGGAACAGGGGGTGAGCTTGGCTACACCTTC. Translating gives CASSFGTGGELGYTF.